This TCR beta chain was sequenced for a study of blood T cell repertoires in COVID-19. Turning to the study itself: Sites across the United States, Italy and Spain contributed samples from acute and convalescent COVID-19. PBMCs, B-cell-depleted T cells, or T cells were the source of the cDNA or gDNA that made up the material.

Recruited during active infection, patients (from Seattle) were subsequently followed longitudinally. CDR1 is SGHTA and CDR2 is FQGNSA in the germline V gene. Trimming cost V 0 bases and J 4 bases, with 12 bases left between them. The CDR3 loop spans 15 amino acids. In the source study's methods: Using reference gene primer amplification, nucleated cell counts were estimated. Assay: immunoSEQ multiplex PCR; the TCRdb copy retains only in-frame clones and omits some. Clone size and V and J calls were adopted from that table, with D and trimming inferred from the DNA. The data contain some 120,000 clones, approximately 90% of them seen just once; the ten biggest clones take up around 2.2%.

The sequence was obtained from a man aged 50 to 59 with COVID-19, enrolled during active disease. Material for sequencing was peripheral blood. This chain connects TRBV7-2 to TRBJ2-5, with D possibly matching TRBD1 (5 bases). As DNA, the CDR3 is TGTGCCAGCAGCTTAGCAGGGGTCGGACGAGAGACCCAGTACTTC. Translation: CASSLAGVGRETQYF.